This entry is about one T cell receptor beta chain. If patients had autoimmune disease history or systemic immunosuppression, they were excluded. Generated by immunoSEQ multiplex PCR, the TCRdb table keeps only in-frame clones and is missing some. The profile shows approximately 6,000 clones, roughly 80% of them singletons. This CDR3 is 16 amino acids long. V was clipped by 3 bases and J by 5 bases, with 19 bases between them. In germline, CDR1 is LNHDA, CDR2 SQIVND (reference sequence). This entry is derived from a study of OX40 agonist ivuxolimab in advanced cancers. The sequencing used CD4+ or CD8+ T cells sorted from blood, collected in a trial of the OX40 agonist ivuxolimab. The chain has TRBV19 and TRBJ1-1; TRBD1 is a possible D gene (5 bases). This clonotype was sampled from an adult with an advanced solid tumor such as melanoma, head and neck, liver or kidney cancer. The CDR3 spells CASSIGYGTEGTEAFF. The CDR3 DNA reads TGTGCCAGTAGTATCGGGTACGGGACCGAGGGGACTGAAGCTTTCTTT.